The 10 T cell receptor beta chains listed next were all sequenced from one sample in a study of identical twins. Each CDR3 protein gets one entry after TCRdb re-called the 5' RACE reads with MiXCR. The sample carries hundreds of thousands of distinct CDR3 sequences, approximately 7% recorded once. This sample also appeared in a second study, on yellow fever vaccine responses in identical twins.

The specimen sequenced was memory (CD45RO+) T cells sorted from blood. Receptors originate from a woman younger than 35 in good health.

The chain links TRBV7-2 to TRBJ1-1; D unclear. This CDR3 is built from 14 residues. Germline lookup yields CDR1 SGHTA and CDR2 FQGNSA. The germline V and J ends were trimmed by 5 bases and 0 bases, with 10 bases remaining between them. This chain's CDR3 is CASSRQSMNTEAFF. DNA for the CDR3: TGTGCCAGCAGCCGACAATCCATGAACACTGAAGCTTTCTTT.

This clonotype was recorded at least ten times. The CDR3 DNA sequence: TGTGCCAGCAGCCCTGGACTGGGACTGGGAGATACGCAGTATTTT. Residues: CASSPGLGLGDTQYF. This chain joins TRBV7-7 and TRBJ2-3; tentatively, D is TRBD2 (6 bases). CDR3 length: 15 amino acids. The V and J ends lost 5 bases and 5 bases respectively, with 17 bases between them. Germline CDR1 is SSHAT and CDR2 is FNYEAQ (reference sequence).

This clonotype was observed a few times. The rearrangement uses TRBV18 and TRBJ1-2; no clear D gene. V was cut by 0 bases and J by 6 bases, with 11 bases left in between. Germline V CDR1 and CDR2: KGHSH, LQKENI. The CDR3 extends over 14 amino acids. The CDR3 bases are TGTGCCAGCTCACCACCCGGGCAGGAACATGGCTACACCTTC. Translating gives CASSPPGQEHGYTF. The variable domain in full, completed from reference TRBV18 and TRBJ1-2, reads NAGVMQNPRHLVRRRGQEARLRCSPMKGHSHVYWYRQLPEEGLKFMVYLQKENIIDESGMPKERFSAEFPKEGPSILRIQQVVRGDSAAYFCASSPPGQEHGYTFGSGTRLTVV.

This sequence joins TRBV6-1 and TRBJ1-1; TRBD1 matches at 8 bases. V shed 6 bases and J 3 bases; nucleotides not matched to a gene: 6. Germline CDR1 reads MNHNS; CDR2 reads SASEGT. The length of the CDR3 is 14 residues. CDR3: CASRLHRGDTEAFF. The CDR3 DNA reads TGTGCCAGCAGACTACACAGGGGGGACACTGAAGCTTTCTTT.

A few counts support this clonotype. This chain uses TRBV2 with TRBJ2-1; 8 bases are a match to TRBD1. The germline V gene encodes CDR1 SNHLY and CDR2 FYNNEI. This CDR3 has 11 amino acids. After removal of 6 bases from V and 16 bases from J, the junction contained 8 bases not matched to a gene. This chain's CDR3 is CASSVDRGGFF. The CDR3 bases are TGTGCCAGCAGCGTCGACAGGGGAGGATTCTTC.

This clonotype was counted only a few times. The chain combines TRBV11-1 with TRBJ2-1; no firm D call. Germline lookup yields CDR1 SGHAT and CDR2 FQDESV (reference sequence). The CDR3 runs 15 residues. Trimming left V 5 bases short and J 4 bases short, with 15 bases between. The CDR3 nucleotides read TGTGCCAGCAGCGCCACCCGGGCTAGATACAATGAGCAGTTCTTC. This gives the protein CASSATRARYNEQFF.

The gene calls are TRBV20-1 and TRBJ1-5; no firm D call. Germline values: CDR1 DFQATT, CDR2 SNEGSKA (reference sequence). This CDR3 is built from 14 residues. The V and J ends lost 0 bases and 3 bases respectively, with 9 bases between them. CDR3 DNA: TGCAGTGCTAGAGATGAGCGGTTCAATCAGCCCCAGCATTTT. Amino acid sequence: CSARDERFNQPQHF.

J is TRBJ1-1 and V is TRBV12-3 or TRBV12-4; D is unclear. Trimming shortened V by 6 bases and J by 4 bases, and 9 bases separated the two germline ends. This CDR3 has 12 residues. The CDR3 spells CASRKLGTEAFF. DNA of the CDR3: TGTGCCAGCAGAAAGTTAGGCACTGAAGCTTTCTTT.

This clonotype has only a few counts. This chain connects TRBV19 to TRBJ2-4, with D maybe TRBD1 (6 bases). Looked up from germline, CDR1 is LNHDA and CDR2 is SQIVND (reference sequence). The length of the CDR3 is 16 residues. Trimming removed 10 bases at V and 1 base at J, with 20 bases between. The CDR3 sequence: CATKEGGGVAKNIQYF. CDR3 DNA sequence: TGTGCCACTAAAGAAGGGGGTGGTGTGGCCAAAAACATTCAGTACTTC.

This clonotype was detected ten times or more. This sequence joins TRBV5-4 and TRBJ2-7; D not certain. The germline V gene encodes CDR1 SGHNT and CDR2 YYREEE (reference sequence). The CDR3 loop spans 12 amino acids. Trimming took off 1 base at V and 4 bases at J, with 6 bases between the two ends. The CDR3 nucleotides are TGTGCCAGCAGCTTGAATGGATACGAGCAGTACTTC. Translation gives CASSLNGYEQYF.